A single sample gave rise to the 26 T cell receptor beta chains below, sequenced in a study of human T cells and chemical hapten exposure. TCRdb re-called the RACE reads through MiXCR, storing one row per CDR3 protein. The data show some 180,000 distinct CDR3 sequences, 24% seen once. Time point of the sample: patch test 3, about 24 weeks after DPC sensitization. Treatment defined: therapeutic diphenylcyclopropenone sensitization with weekly scalp DPC. The starting material was whole blood, obtained in connection with sensitization to the hapten diphenylcyclopropenone (DPC). The receptors were gathered from a woman between 40 and 50 years old with alopecia areata. Some clones in this sample may be carry-over from other donors' samples.

J is TRBJ2-7 and V is TRBV27; D gene unclear. V was cut by 3 bases and J by 0 bases, with 12 bases left in between. This CDR3 comprises 15 residues. CDR1 is MNHEY and CDR2 is SMNVEV in the germline V gene (reference sequence). CDR3 protein: CASSLVPRSSYEQYF. Here the CDR3 DNA reads TGTGCCAGCAGTTTGGTCCCCCGAAGCTCCTACGAGCAGTACTTC.

V usage is TRBV20-1 and J usage is TRBJ2-7; no definite D call. V lost 3 bases and J lost 5, with 8 bases in between. The CDR3 sequence is 11 residues long. Germline V gene data show CDR1 as DFQATT and CDR2 as SNEGSKA (reference sequence). DNA of the CDR3: TGCAGTGCTAGTTCGCTCGACGAGCAGTACTTC. Its translation: CSASSLDEQYF.

The CDR3 nucleotides read TGTGCCATCAGCGATTCCGGGACAGTCCACTCTGGTAATGAAAAACTGTTTTTT. Translating gives CAISDSGTVHSGNEKLFF. The V gene is TRBV10-3, the J gene TRBJ1-4; TRBD1 matches at 7 bases. CDR1 is ENHRY and CDR2 is SYGVKD in the germline V gene. V shed 6 bases and J 4 bases; nucleotides not matched to a gene: 17. CDR3 length equals 18 residues.

The chain carries TRBV7-8 and TRBJ2-7, with TRBD1 matching over 7 bases. CDR1 SGHVS and CDR2 FQNEAQ come from the germline V gene. V dropped 2 bases and J dropped 3; count of bases not matched to a gene: 4. There are 14 residues in the CDR3. DNA for the CDR3: TGTGCCAGCAGCTTATTGACAGGGAACTACGAGCAGTACTTC. It encodes CASSLLTGNYEQYF. The variable domain in full, with the rest retrieved from reference TRBV7-8 and TRBJ2-7, is GAGVSQSPRYKVAKRGQDVALRCDPISGHVSLFWYQQALGQGPEFLTYFQNEAQLDKSGLPSDRFFAERPEGSVSTLKIQRTQQEDSAVYLCASSLLTGNYEQYFGPGTRLTVT.

This clonotype was recorded a few times. The chain has TRBV10-3 and TRBJ1-6, with D tentatively TRBD1 (6 bases). V lost 11 bases and J 7 bases, leaving 18 bases between the germline ends. Germline CDR1 and CDR2: ENHRY and SYGVKD. This CDR3 comprises 14 residues. As DNA, the CDR3 is TGTGCCTCCCGGTTGGGGGCGATCAATTCACCCCTCCACTTT. The encoded protein is CASRLGAINSPLHF.

This clonotype has more than one count but fewer than ten. The chain recombines TRBV9 with TRBJ1-2, with D perhaps TRBD1 (6 bases). V dropped 3 bases and J dropped 4 bases, with 13 bases sitting between them. CDR3 length: 14 amino acids. Germline lookup yields CDR1 SGDLS and CDR2 YYNGEE. Here the CDR3 reads CASSGGSRGYGYTF. CDR3 nucleotides: TGTGCCAGCAGCGGAGGGAGCAGGGGCTATGGCTACACCTTC.

This clonotype was detected only a few times. The chain has TRBV27 and TRBJ2-7, with TRBD2 matching 12 bases. V lost 3 bases and J lost 4; bases outside the gene matches: 7. The CDR3 is made up of 16 amino acids. CDR1 MNHEY and CDR2 SMNVEV come from the germline V gene (reference sequence). DNA of the CDR3: TGTGCCAGCAGTTTCAGGCTAGCGGGAGGGGTATACGAGCAGTACTTC. This sequence encodes CASSFRLAGGVYEQYF.

J is TRBJ2-5 and V is TRBV5-1, with TRBD2 as a possible D gene (5 bases). With 5 bases removed from V and 1 base from J, the gap between germline ends came to 9 bases. The CDR3 runs to 13 residues. CDR1 and CDR2 (germline): SGHRS, YFSETQ. CDR3 sequence: CASRSTSQETQYF. CDR3 nucleotides: TGCGCCAGCAGATCCACTAGCCAAGAGACCCAGTACTTC.

This clonotype was picked up a small number of times. CDR3 sequence reads: CASSPPGVGNQPQHF. The CDR3 nucleotides are TGTGCCAGCAGCCCGCCGGGGGTGGGCAATCAGCCCCAGCATTTT. This chain links TRBV6-2 or TRBV6-3 with TRBJ1-5; possibly TRBD1 for D (5 bases). CDR1 and CDR2 from the germline V gene are MNHEY and SVGEGT. Trimming took off 6 bases at V and 2 bases at J, with 14 bases between the two ends. CDR3 size: 15 residues.

The V call is TRBV12-3 or TRBV12-4, the J call TRBJ1-5; a weak D match, TRBD1 (5 bases). This CDR3 is 14 amino acids long. The V end was cut by 10 bases, the J end by 1 base, with 14 bases between. The CDR3 bases are TGTGCCACCGGTACAGGATTAAGCAATCAGCCCCAGCATTTT. As protein: CATGTGLSNQPQHF.

By its share, this clonotype is medium-sized. The chain carries TRBV27 and TRBJ1-2, with D unresolved. The germline gives CDR1 MNHEY, CDR2 SMNVEV (reference sequence). V was cut by 6 bases and J by 1 base, with 9 bases left in between. This CDR3 contains 13 residues. In nucleotides, the CDR3 is TGTGCCAGCAGCTTTAGCGGTAACTATGGCTACACCTTC. Its translation is CASSFSGNYGYTF.

The V and J genes are TRBV9 and TRBJ2-3; no clear D. Germline V gene lookup returns CDR1 SGDLS and CDR2 YYNGEE. The germline V and J ends were trimmed by 0 bases and 4 bases, with 3 bases remaining between them. The CDR3 runs 12 residues. CDR3: CASSVEADTQYF. The CDR3 DNA reads TGTGCCAGCAGCGTAGAGGCAGATACGCAGTATTTT.

The rearrangement joins TRBV3-1 to TRBJ2-1; 8 bases line up with TRBD2. The germline V gene has CDR1 LGHDT and CDR2 YNNKEL (reference sequence). CDR3 length: 15 residues. V lost 4 bases to trimming and J lost 3 bases; unmatched junction nucleotides: 5. The CDR3 spells CASSRTSGGYNEQFF. In nucleotides, the CDR3 is TGTGCCAGCAGCCGAACTAGCGGAGGCTACAATGAGCAGTTCTTC.

This clonotype was recorded a few times. The rearrangement links TRBV12-3 or TRBV12-4 to TRBJ2-1; possibly TRBD2 for D (8 bases). The CDR3 runs 15 residues. With 6 bases removed from V and 10 bases from J, the gap between germline ends came to 22 bases. CDR3 nucleotides: TGTGCCAGCAGCCCTCAGGGGGGTGGCGGGAGGGAGCAGTTCTTC. Its translation is CASSPQGGGGREQFF.

The rearrangement links TRBV3-1 to TRBJ1-2, with a weak D call TRBD1 (6 bases). The ends were cut back, 0 bases at V and 4 bases at J, with 15 bases in the middle. Germline V gene lookup returns CDR1 LGHDT and CDR2 YNNKEL (reference sequence). The CDR3 extends over 16 amino acids. This CDR3 reads CASSQDYRDGGYGYTF. The CDR3 DNA is TGTGCCAGCAGCCAAGACTACAGGGATGGGGGCTATGGCTACACCTTC. Supplemented by reference TRBV3-1 and TRBJ1-2, the full variable domain reads DTAVSQTPKYLVTQMGNDKSIKCEQNLGHDTMYWYKQDSKKFLKIMFSYNNKELIINETVPNRFSPKSPDKAHLNLHINSLELGDSAVYFCASSQDYRDGGYGYTFGSGTRLTVV.

The chain carries TRBV6-2 or TRBV6-3 and TRBJ2-3, with 12 bases lining up with TRBD2. The CDR3 is 16 residues long. J was trimmed by 7 bases and V by 6 bases; bases with no gene match: 11. CDR1 is MNHEY and CDR2 is SVGEGT in the germline V gene. The CDR3 bases are TGTGCCAGCAGCCTCTCTAGCGGGAGGGCCTGGAATACGCAGTATTTT. Translating it yields CASSLSSGRAWNTQYF.

Ten or more counts support this clonotype. The gene calls are TRBV15 and TRBJ2-5; 13 bases map to TRBD2. Per germline, CDR1 LNHNV and CDR2 YYDKDF (reference sequence). Trimming removed 3 bases from V and 3 bases from J; junction bases left unmatched: 7. This CDR3 contains 17 residues. In DNA, the CDR3 is TGTGCCACCAGCAGGCTGACTAGCGGGAGGTACGAAGAGACCCAGTACTTC. Translation gives CATSRLTSGRYEETQYF. Complete variable domain (other parts from reference TRBV15 and TRBJ2-5): DAMVIQNPRYQVTQFGKPVTLSCSQTLNHNVMYWYQQKSSQAPKLLFHYYDKDFNNEADTPDNFQSRRPNTSFCFLDIRSPGLGDTAMYLCATSRLTSGRYEETQYFGPGTRLLVL.

The rearrangement links TRBV27 to TRBJ2-5; possibly TRBD1 or TRBD2 for D (6 bases each). Per the germline V gene, CDR1 is MNHEY and CDR2 is SMNVEV (reference sequence). This CDR3 contains 15 residues. Trimming removed 3 bases from V and 5 bases from J, with 16 bases in between. The DNA for the CDR3 is TGTGCCAGCAGTTTTCGACGGGGGCTTGACGAGACCCAGTACTTC. Translating gives CASSFRRGLDETQYF.

In regard to this clonotype: One end of the junction does not line up with germline, which may come from a read error. The CDR3 DNA reads TGTGCCAGCAGCTTAGAGGACTTC. It yields the protein CASSLEDF. V gene TRBV7-9 combines with J gene TRBJ2-7; no firm D call. The CDR3 is 8 residues long. The germline CDR1 and CDR2 sequences are SEHNR and FQNEAQ (reference sequence).

V and J are TRBV18 and TRBJ1-1; 9 bases are a match to TRBD1. Germline-derived CDR1 and CDR2 are KGHSH and LQKENI. J was trimmed by 0 bases and V by 4 bases; bases with no gene match: 9. This CDR3 is built from 17 residues. The CDR3 region has the DNA TGTGCCAGCTCACTACGGGGACAGGGAGTCATGAACACTGAAGCTTTCTTT. Its translation: CASSLRGQGVMNTEAFF.

This clonotype was seen only a few times. The chain carries TRBV3-1 and TRBJ2-5; the D gene is possibly TRBD2 (6 bases). The length of the CDR3 is 13 residues. CDR1 and CDR2 (germline): LGHDT, YNNKEL (reference sequence). V was cut by 7 bases and J by 4 bases, with 13 bases left in between. The CDR3 sequence: CASTSRGGETQYF. CDR3 sequence (DNA): TGTGCCAGCACTTCTAGGGGAGGAGAGACCCAGTACTTC.

The J gene is TRBJ2-3, the V gene TRBV7-2; D is ambiguous. V lost 3 bases, J lost 4 bases, and 11 bases lay in between. This CDR3 spans 14 amino acids. Germline V gene sequence: CDR1 SGHTA, CDR2 FQGNSA. The CDR3 loop reads CASSLRMSADTQYF. CDR3 DNA sequence: TGTGCCAGCAGCTTGAGAATGTCGGCAGATACGCAGTATTTT.

The chain employs TRBV10-3 and TRBJ2-2; maybe TRBD2 (6 bases). Germline V CDR1 and CDR2: ENHRY, SYGVKD. V was trimmed by 6 bases and J by 1 base, leaving 9 bases between them. This CDR3 is built from 14 residues. The CDR3, as DNA: TGTGCCATCAGGGGAGGACAGAACACCGGGGAGCTGTTTTTT. It encodes CAIRGGQNTGELFF.

The chain carries TRBV7-3 and TRBJ1-4; the match to TRBD1 covers 7 bases. The CDR3 spans 14 residues. V lost 8 bases and J lost 8; bases outside the gene matches: 11. The V gene's germline CDR1 is SGHTA and CDR2 FQGTGA. As DNA, the CDR3 is TGTGCCAGCCCCCAAAGACAGGGAGGCGAAAAACTGTTTTTT. It codes for CASPQRQGGEKLFF.

This clonotype was recorded a few times. The chain employs TRBV7-3 and TRBJ1-1; D is unresolved. Germline V gene sequence: CDR1 SGHTA, CDR2 FQGTGA. Trimming removed 5 bases from V and 1 base from J, with 17 bases in between. The CDR3 sequence is 16 residues long. The CDR3: CASSHTGGQGNTEAFF. DNA of the CDR3: TGTGCCAGCAGCCACACTGGAGGTCAAGGGAACACTGAAGCTTTCTTT.

The table lists this clonotype with a few counts. This chain joins TRBV6-5 and TRBJ2-4, with 7 positions matching TRBD1. The CDR3 spans 16 residues. Germline V CDR1 and CDR2: MNHEY, SVGAGI. Trimming removed 5 bases from V and 1 base from J; junction bases left unmatched: 8. The CDR3 DNA follows: TGTGCCAGCAGTGGGTACCAACAGGGGGCCAAAAACATTCAGTACTTC. Translating gives CASSGYQQGAKNIQYF.